The source of this T cell receptor beta chain is a study of T cell responses to AZD1222 COVID-19 vaccine. Sequencing used immunoSEQ multiplex PCR; TCRdb keeps in-frame clones, though not all of them. The table shows tens of thousands of clones, with roughly 87% occurring only once. This clonotype was obtained from an adult in good health. Sequencing used peripheral blood, obtained on day 0 of AZD1222 vaccination.

CDR3 coding DNA: TGTGCCAGCAGTCGAGAACAGGGAGTAAACGAGCAGTACTTC. It codes for CASSREQGVNEQYF. The V and J genes are TRBV6-6 and TRBJ2-7; D may be TRBD1 (6 bases). Germline CDR1 reads MNHNY; CDR2 reads SVGAGI (reference sequence). Trimming took 5 bases from V and 5 from J, leaving 16 bases between them. The CDR3 is 14 residues long.